These T cell receptor beta chains were read from a single sample in a study of blood T cell repertoires in COVID-19. Data came from immunoSEQ multiplex PCR; TCRdb stores just in-frame clones and leaves some out. Of tens of thousands of clones listed, around 90% are singletons. Sequencing was performed on peripheral blood. These receptors all come from a woman in her seventies with acute or convalescent COVID-19. Both conserved end residues are part of each CDR3. Fields, in order: J gene, clone size, V gene, D gene, CDR3 protein, CDR3 DNA. D genes are given only for firm matches. The size of a clone is reported for some rows only, either as once, few or many, or as a class for expanded clones.

J: TRBJ2-3; size: NA; V: TRBV4-2; D: TRBD1; CDR3: CASSQGRDREDTQYF; DNA: TGTGCCAGCAGCCAAGGTAGGGACAGGGAAGATACGCAGTATTTT
J: TRBJ2-1; size: NA; V: TRBV19; D: NA; CDR3: CASRRQTIGNEQFF; DNA: TGTGCCAGTAGAAGACAGACCATTGGAAATGAGCAGTTCTTC
J: TRBJ2-1; size: NA; V: TRBV5-1; D: TRBD1; CDR3: CASSLAQGAGEQFF; DNA: TGCGCCAGCAGCTTGGCTCAGGGGGCGGGGGAGCAGTTCTTC
J: TRBJ1-5; size: NA; V: TRBV3-1/TRBV3-2; D: NA; CDR3: CASSQKGHQPQHF; DNA: TGTGCCAGCAGCCAAAAGGGGCATCAGCCCCAGCATTTT
J: TRBJ2-5; size: NA; V: TRBV18; D: NA; CDR3: CASSPQFKETQYF; DNA: TGTGCCAGCTCACCACAATTCAAAGAGACCCAGTACTTC
J: TRBJ2-1; size: once; V: TRBV11-2; D: TRBD2; CDR3: CASSTVTSGHNEQFF; DNA: TGTGCCAGCAGCACCGTGACTAGCGGGCACAATGAGCAGTTCTTC
J: TRBJ2-1; size: NA; V: TRBV19; D: TRBD2; CDR3: CASSISFIAGGPANEQFF; DNA: TGTGCCAGTAGTATATCCTTTATCGCGGGAGGGCCTGCCAATGAGCAGTTCTTC
J: TRBJ2-2; size: NA; V: TRBV27; D: TRBD2; CDR3: CASRTSGRSGELFF; DNA: TGTGCCAGCAGGACTAGCGGGAGGTCCGGGGAGCTGTTTTTT
J: TRBJ1-5; size: NA; V: TRBV5-6; D: NA; CDR3: CASSFGNQPQHF; DNA: TGTGCCAGCAGCTTCGGCAATCAGCCCCAGCATTTT
J: TRBJ1-4; size: NA; V: TRBV19; D: NA; CDR3: CASRSYGANEKLFF; DNA: TGTGCCAGTAGGTCGTATGGGGCCAATGAAAAACTGTTTTTT
J: TRBJ2-5; size: NA; V: TRBV19; D: TRBD2; CDR3: CASSIASGGGTQYF; DNA: TGTGCCAGTAGTATCGCTAGCGGGGGTGGGACCCAGTACTTC
J: TRBJ2-2; size: NA; V: TRBV7-9; D: NA; CDR3: CASSLSGDTGELFF; DNA: TGTGCCAGCAGCTTATCCGGAGACACCGGGGAGCTGTTTTTT
J: TRBJ2-3; size: NA; V: TRBV6-1; D: NA; CDR3: CASSDWGEIGTDTQYF; DNA: TGTGCCAGCAGTGATTGGGGGGAAATAGGCACAGATACGCAGTATTTT
J: TRBJ1-1; size: NA; V: TRBV10-3; D: TRBD1; CDR3: CAIRISTGTEAFF; DNA: TGTGCCATCAGAATCTCGACAGGGACTGAAGCTTTCTTT
J: TRBJ1-2; size: NA; V: TRBV24-1; D: NA; CDR3: CATSDSTAVYGYTF; DNA: TGTGCCACCAGTGACTCTACTGCGGTCTATGGCTACACCTTC